A selection of T cell receptor beta chains follows, all from one sample in a study of glioma-infiltrating T cells after dendritic cell vaccination. The repertoire was sequenced with immunoSEQ multiplex PCR; TCRdb's copy has only in-frame clones and lacks some. In the table there are around 100,000 clones, 81% of which are singletons. Specimen: blood, collected before dendritic cell vaccination. These TCRs come from a human donor with glioblastoma. Both conserved end residues are part of each CDR3. D genes are given only for firm matches. Size values are once, few and many counts, or a class for expanded clones, and some rows have none.

abundance	j_gene	d_gene	v_gene	CDR3nt	CDR3aa
NA	TRBJ2-7	NA	TRBV9	TGTGCCAGCAGCGTAGGGGCAGGGAAGGACTACGAGCAGTACTTC	CASSVGAGKDYEQYF
NA	TRBJ1-4	TRBD1	TRBV19	TGTGCCAGCACGGACAGGGCTAGTGGAGCTAATGAAAAACTGTTTTTT	CASTDRASGANEKLFF
NA	TRBJ2-7	NA	TRBV6-5	TGTGCCAGCAGTTACCAAACAGGGTACGAGCAGTACTTC	CASSYQTGYEQYF
NA	TRBJ1-5	NA	TRBV2	TGTGCCAGCAGTGAGGGCTACTTGCATCAGCCCCAGCATTTT	CASSEGYLHQPQHF
NA	TRBJ2-3	TRBD2	TRBV25-1	TGTGCCAGCAGTGAAGCAAGCGGGGTTAGCACAGATACGCAGTATTTT	CASSEASGVSTDTQYF
NA	TRBJ1-1	NA	TRBV6-6	TGTGCCAGCAGTTACCGAGGGGGGAACACTGAAGCTTTCTTT	CASSYRGGNTEAFF
NA	TRBJ2-3	NA	TRBV18	TGTGCCAGCTCACCACGTTTACAGTTGGGCGATACGCAGTATTTT	CASSPRLQLGDTQYF
few	TRBJ2-1	TRBD1	TRBV19	TGTGCCAGTAGTTTACTGGGACAGATCTACAATGAGCAGTTCTTC	CASSLLGQIYNEQFF
NA	TRBJ1-1	NA	TRBV2	TGTGCCAGCAGTGGCGCAGGGCGTTTGGAAGACACTGAAGCTTTCTTT	CASSGAGRLEDTEAFF
NA	TRBJ2-1	TRBD1	TRBV6-1	TGTGCCAGCAGTGAAAGTTTTGGGGGACAGGGAATATCATGGGAGCAGTTCTTC	CASSESFGGQGISWEQFF
NA	TRBJ2-7	NA	TRBV19	TGTGCCAGTAGTATCTTCGCGGGTAGAGACGAGCAGTACTTC	CASSIFAGRDEQYF
NA	TRBJ2-5	TRBD1	TRBV7-6	TGTGCCAGCAGCTCCCCGACAGGGGGCGGTCGGTACTTC	CASSSPTGGGRYF
NA	TRBJ2-7	TRBD2	TRBV5-6	TGTGCCAGCAGCCCCCGGGGGGCCTACGAGCAGTACTTC	CASSPRGAYEQYF
NA	TRBJ1-1	NA	TRBV7-2	TGTGCCAGCAGCTTCTTAAGACAAGATGAAGCTTTCTTT	CASSFLRQDEAFF
NA	TRBJ2-7	TRBD1	TRBV27	TGTGCCAGCAGTTTGGGACAGGGGGCGCGAGAGCAGTACTTC	CASSLGQGAREQYF
NA	TRBJ1-2	TRBD1	TRBV7-9	TGTGCCAGCAGCCTATTGGGACAGCCTCGAGCTAACTATGGCTACACCTTC	CASSLLGQPRANYGYTF
once	TRBJ1-1	NA	TRBV5-5	TGTGCCAGCAGCTTGGGGGCGAGGGGGGGCGAAACTGAAGCTTTCTTT	CASSLGARGGETEAFF
few	TRBJ1-2	NA	TRBV4-2	TGTGCCAGCAGCCAAGATTCCCGGGATCGCTATGGCTACACCTTC	CASSQDSRDRYGYTF
NA	TRBJ2-3	TRBD2	TRBV15	TGTGCCACCAAGTCTAGCGGGGGTGTAGATACGCAGTATTTT	CATKSSGGVDTQYF
NA	TRBJ1-2	TRBD1	TRBV4-1	TGCGCCAGCAGTCTCCGGACAGGGGGCACGTATGGCTACACCTTC	CASSLRTGGTYGYTF
few	TRBJ1-5	NA	TRBV10-2	TGCGCCAGCAGTGGGGGCTATGGGCCCCAGCATTTT	CASSGGYGPQHF
large	TRBJ1-2	TRBD1	TRBV6-6	TGTGCCAGCAGTCCACCGGGACAGGGGGCGCAAGGCTACACCTTC	CASSPPGQGAQGYTF
NA	TRBJ1-6	TRBD1	TRBV5-1	TGCGCCAGCAGCTTGAGTCCTGGGACAGGGGAACGGAATTCACCCCTCCACTTT	CASSLSPGTGERNSPLHF
NA	TRBJ1-1	TRBD1	TRBV7-3	TGTGCCAAGGGGGACAGCACTGAAGCTTTCTTT	CAKGDSTEAFF
NA	TRBJ2-3	NA	TRBV29-1	TGCAGCGTTGAGTCGGCTAGCCGAGATACGCAGTATTTT	CSVESASRDTQYF
NA	TRBJ1-1	TRBD1	TRBV4-1	TGCGCCAGCAGCCAAGTTCAGGACAGGGCTACTGAAGCTTTCTTT	CASSQVQDRATEAFF
once	TRBJ1-1	NA	TRBV18	TGTGCCAGCTCACTCGAAGGGGCAAAGCTGACTGAAGCTTTCTTT	CASSLEGAKLTEAFF
NA	TRBJ1-1	NA	TRBV30	TGTGCCTGGAGTGGGGGGGGGAACACTGAAGCTTTCTTT	CAWSGGGNTEAFF
NA	TRBJ1-1	NA	TRBV7-6	TGTGCCAGCAGCATGGGGCTCGTGAACACTGAAGCTTTCTTT	CASSMGLVNTEAFF
NA	TRBJ1-1	TRBD1	TRBV13	TGTGCCAGCAGCGCGCAACAGGGGTCGAACACTGAAGCTTTCTTT	CASSAQQGSNTEAFF
NA	TRBJ1-6	NA	TRBV5-1	TGCGCCAGCAGCTTGGAGGAGAATTCACCCCTCCACTTT	CASSLEENSPLHF
NA	TRBJ2-7	TRBD1	TRBV7-9	TGTGCCAGCAGCTTAGTTATTGGACAGGGGGACGAGCAGTACTTC	CASSLVIGQGDEQYF
few	TRBJ1-1	NA	TRBV7-2	TGTGCCAGCAGCCTATACCTCGATGGTGAAGCTTTCTTT	CASSLYLDGEAFF
NA	TRBJ2-4	NA	TRBV29-1	TGCAGCGTTGAAGTCCGGCAGGGAATAGCCAAAAACATTCAGTACTTC	CSVEVRQGIAKNIQYF
once	TRBJ2-6	NA	TRBV15	TGTGCCACCAGCCGTGGGGCCAACGTCCTGACTTTC	CATSRGANVLTF
once	TRBJ1-1	NA	TRBV9	TGTGCCAGCAGCGCGGACGGACTAAACACTGAAGCTTTCTTT	CASSADGLNTEAFF
NA	TRBJ1-1	TRBD1	TRBV2	TGTGCCAGCAGTGAAAAGACAGGGGGATTAGGTACTGAAGCTTTCTTT	CASSEKTGGLGTEAFF
NA	TRBJ2-7	TRBD2	TRBV18	TGTGCCAGCTCACCAACACTAGCGGGCACCTACGAGCAGTACTTC	CASSPTLAGTYEQYF
NA	TRBJ1-3	NA	TRBV6-5	TGTGCCACCGGACAGCGCTCTGGAAACACCATATATTTT	CATGQRSGNTIYF
few	TRBJ2-1	NA	TRBV1	TGCACCAGCAGCCAAGATTGGCAGAAGAATGAGCAGTTCTTC	CTSSQDWQKNEQFF
once	TRBJ1-2	NA	TRBV5-1	TGCGCCAGCAGCTTGAGGACACCTAACTATGGCTACACCTTC	CASSLRTPNYGYTF
NA	TRBJ2-1	TRBD2	TRBV7-9	TGTGCCAGCAGATTTAGCGGGGGGGTCATCTTC	CASRFSGGVIF
NA	TRBJ2-1	TRBD2	TRBV5-1	TGCGCCAGCAGCTTTCTCCTCGCGTCTAGCGGCTCCTACAATGAGCAGTTCTTC	CASSFLLASSGSYNEQFF
NA	TRBJ1-1	TRBD1	TRBV9	TGTGCCAGCAGCCTAACCGGGACAGGGCCTTTTGAAGCTTTCTTT	CASSLTGTGPFEAFF
NA	TRBJ2-5	TRBD1	TRBV28	TGTGCCAGCAGTCTACCGGGACAGGGGAAAGAGACCCAGTACTTC	CASSLPGQGKETQYF
NA	TRBJ2-2	NA	TRBV4-1	TGCGCCAGCAGCCAAGTCTCGAACACCGGGGAGCTGTTTTTT	CASSQVSNTGELFF
NA	TRBJ1-1	TRBD1	TRBV2	TGTGCCAGCAGTTTAGGACAGGGGGACACTGAAGCTTTCTTT	CASSLGQGDTEAFF
NA	TRBJ1-2	TRBD1	TRBV6-5	TGTGCCAGCGGGACAGATAACTATGGCTACACCTTC	CASGTDNYGYTF
NA	TRBJ1-4	NA	TRBV27	TGTGCCAGCAGTTTCTCACAGGGCGGGGAAAAACTGTTTTTT	CASSFSQGGEKLFF
NA	TRBJ2-3	TRBD2	TRBV7-2	TGTGCCAGCAGCCGACTAGCGGGGGGGCTTAGCACAGATACGCAGTATTTT	CASSRLAGGLSTDTQYF